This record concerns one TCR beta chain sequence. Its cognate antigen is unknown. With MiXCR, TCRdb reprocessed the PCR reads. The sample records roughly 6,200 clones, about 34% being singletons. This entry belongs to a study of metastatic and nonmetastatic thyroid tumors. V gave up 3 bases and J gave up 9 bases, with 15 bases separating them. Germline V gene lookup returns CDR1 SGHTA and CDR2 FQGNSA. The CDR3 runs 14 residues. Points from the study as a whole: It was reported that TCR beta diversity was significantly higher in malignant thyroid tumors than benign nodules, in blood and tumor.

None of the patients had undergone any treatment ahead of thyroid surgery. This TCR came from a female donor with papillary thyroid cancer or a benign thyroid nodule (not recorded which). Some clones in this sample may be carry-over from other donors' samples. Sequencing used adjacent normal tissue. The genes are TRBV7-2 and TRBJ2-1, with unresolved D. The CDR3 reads CASSFGPRVVEQFF. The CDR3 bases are TGTGCCAGCAGCTTTGGCCCTCGGGTTGTTGAGCAGTTCTTC.